The rows below give T cell receptor beta chains drawn from one sample of a study of response to subunit inactivated influenza vaccine. TCRdb passed the RT-PCR reads through MiXCR, listing each CDR3 protein once. The sample lists 600,000 to 700,000 distinct CDR3 sequences; 12% to 15% were seen once. Sequenced here: PBMCs from blood, sampled 14 to 15 days before vaccination. The receptor source for this set is a man in his fifties who received an inactivated influenza vaccine. Both conserved end residues are part of each CDR3. A D gene is named only where the DNA matches it firmly. Clone size is given for some rows only: seen once, a few or many times, or a class if the clone is expanded.

TRBV7-2 | once | . | CASSRGIHTQYF
TRBV15 | . | . | CATSREKTRVGDTQYF
TRBV12-3/TRBV12-4 | . | . | CASSLSGVAQPQHF
TRBV4-1 | few | TRBD2 | CASSQTSGGAADTQYF
TRBV7-7 | few | TRBD2 | CASSTGLAGSDTQYF
TRBV20-1 | few | TRBD2 | CSAIRGGRYEQYF
TRBV11-1 | few | . | CASSLATTHNLNTGELFF
TRBV5-1 | . | . | CASRTDTNTEAFF
TRBV19 | . | . | CASSRGGGVGLNTEAFF
TRBV2 | . | . | CASRGSGAYYGYTF
TRBV12-3/TRBV12-4 | few | TRBD2 | CASSSHRGAGGRMEQFF